This T cell receptor (beta chain) originates from a study of blood T cells in healthy people across ages (dated by TCRdb to between 2014 and 2016). With respect to the entire study: In model experiments, roughly one uniquely barcoded TCR beta cDNA molecule per two T cells was captured by template switching. Using deep sequencing normalized with unique cDNA molecular identifiers, the study measured how TCR beta repertoire diversity changes with age. The donors were split into four age groups: young (average about 16 years), middle-aged (39), aged (about 56) and long-lived (approximately 80). Two additional independent replicas of 1 million unique cDNA reads from the same blood draw were analyzed for two donors (one aged 18 to 30 and one aged 80 or older).

The donors were roughly 40 Caucasian individuals from Russia, aged roughly 6 to 90 years, who were systemically healthy. Each donor gave 8 to 10 milliliters of peripheral blood, collected into EDTA-treated Vacutainer tubes. PBMCs were isolated by Ficoll-Paque density-gradient centrifugation, with at least 6.5 million obtained per sample. Total RNA, at least 5 micrograms per sample, was extracted from PBMCs with Trizol reagent. Naive CD45RAhigh/CD27high T cell percentages were measured by flow cytometry on a PBMC aliquot from every donor. The library relied on 5' RACE. Reads for this sample came from an Illumina HiSeq 2500. The second PCR ran for roughly 6 to 11 cycles and used a J-beta primer mix along with a sample-barcoded 5' primer. Each TCR beta cDNA molecule received a unique molecular identifier from a template-switch 5' adaptor carrying 12 random nucleotides. Each sample yielded at least 3 million CDR3-containing paired-end reads. First-strand cDNA was synthesized from all RNA with the Mint cDNA synthesis kit, primed by a TRBC-specific oligonucleotide. All cDNA was treated with uracil-DNA glycosylase and then went through a first 18-cycle PCR with the universal primers M1SS and BC2_uni_R. As for the original processing: Normalization of each sample was performed by random selection of 1 million high-quality reads, each carrying a distinct molecular identifier. Instead of being binned into consensus sequences, reads that shared molecular identifiers were thrown out. MiTCR, with a Q25 quality threshold and the strictest error-elimination algorithm, was used for CDR3 identification, clonotype clustering and error correction. A nonparametric unseen species model using Euler transformation provided a lower-bound estimate of total TCR beta diversity. The public reads were reanalyzed by TCRdb: fastp trimming at Q25, MiXCR alignment, in-frame beta chains only. Identical CDR3 protein sequences are pooled into one entry, listed with their most common genes and DNA. The V and J calls here are based on TCRdb, not the publication. For this sample the table gives more than 1,000,000 distinct CDR3 sequences, of which 25% were detected only once. The top ten hold approximately 0.7% of the sample.

Its CDR3 holds 14 amino acids, cysteine through phenylalanine. This entry keeps only the CDR3 DNA: 42 bases, framed from base 1. V gives up 7 bases and J gives up 4 bases, and the segment between their germline ends measures 17 bases. CDR1 and CDR2, looked up from the germline V gene, are SNHLY and FYNNEI. Points the paper makes about the study in general: Observed TCR beta diversity per million T cells fell roughly linearly with age, and a significant reduction was already apparent by age around 44. Bulk unsorted PBMC profiling prevented conclusive comparison of naive and antigen-experienced compartments. Compared with the aged group, the long-lived group had more naive CD4+ T cells, fewer expanded clones and increased TCR diversity, suggesting age selection. The CMV infection status of donors was not known, potentially confounding age-related changes in expanded clonotypes. There was a strong correlation between observed TCR beta diversity and the percentage of naive T cells measured by flow cytometry. Estimates of total diversity based on one million sequenced T cells were regarded as lower bounds and as underestimates.

To note about this clonotype: The specificity of this receptor is unknown. No base quality values were provided; no much bigger clone lies one nucleotide off.

These same data were also listed under a study on T cells of mothers and their children. As that second study puts it: Donors were nine systemically healthy Caucasian individuals: three mothers and their six children. cDNA synthesis consumed the entire amount of extracted RNA, loaded at 1.5 ug RNA in each 15 ul reaction. Sample barcodes and 2-4 random nucleotides were added via the M1S primer in the second PCR. Each mother yielded over 9.5 million TCR beta CDR3 reads and each child some 3 million reads. TCR recombination output is similarly shaped by thymic selection in related and unrelated pairs, with a minor effect exerted by inherited differences. Related mother-child pairs always showed normalized repertoire overlap that was slightly higher than in unrelated mother-child pairs, though the difference was never significant. No persistent microchimeric T cell clones were detected, at a sensitivity of approximately 100 clones per million clonotypes. Deep NGS was used in the study to compare the TCR beta repertoires of mothers and children and to look for features that separate related mother-child pairs from unrelated individuals. The mean age was around 42 +/- 4 years for the mothers and approximately 11 +/- 4 years for the children. After adapter ligation with NEBNext reagents, the libraries were sequenced on Illumina HiSeq 2000 with 100+100 nt paired-end reads. Mother and child libraries were prepared a month apart and sequenced in separate runs to prevent cross-contamination. For each donor, between roughly 450,000 and 2,100,000 distinct TCR beta clonotypes were identified. Naive TCR beta clonotypes were estimated from low-frequency clonotypes matched to each donor's FACS-determined naive share, without sorting.

The sequence was obtained from a girl under 10 years old in good health. Sequencing used blood. This chain joins TRBV2 to TRBJ2-7, with the D gene call left open. The CDR3 protein is CASMGRARRYEQYF. The nucleotide sequence is TGTGCCAGCATGGGTAGGGCCAGGCGGTACGAGCAGTACTTC.